The rows below give T cell receptor beta chains drawn from one sample of a study of blood T cell repertoires in COVID-19. This table comes from immunoSEQ multiplex PCR, and its TCRdb copy is limited to in-frame clones, with some not included. This table has about 160,000 clones, approximately 82% appearing once. Material: peripheral blood. These receptors were obtained from a woman older than 75 with acute or convalescent COVID-19. CDR3s leave out the opening cysteine and the closing phenylalanine or tryptophan.

v_gene: TRBV2
CDR3aa: ARGTSGSRYNEQF

v_gene: TRBV18
CDR3aa: ASSPRISGFYNSPLH

v_gene: TRBV30
CDR3aa: AWSVGHSYEQY

v_gene: TRBV7-9
CDR3aa: ASSFRQNFSGNTIY

v_gene: TRBV27
CDR3aa: ASSLSRGAGDGYT

v_gene: TRBV11-2
CDR3aa: ASSLELAPYNEQF

v_gene: TRBV24-1
CDR3aa: ATSDPTSGSLETQY

v_gene: TRBV15
CDR3aa: ATGGAGEGYNEQF

v_gene: TRBV30
CDR3aa: AWATGGGQPQH

v_gene: TRBV7-9
CDR3aa: ASSSVSLETQY

v_gene: TRBV5-1
CDR3aa: ASSWAVQGTEAF

v_gene: TRBV9
CDR3aa: ASSVAPTGQYGYT

v_gene: TRBV25-1
CDR3aa: ASSDLSGDSYEQY

v_gene: TRBV7-9
CDR3aa: ASSLAGTGAAGNTIY

v_gene: TRBV5-1
CDR3aa: ASSTGPLGTDTQY

v_gene: TRBV29-1
CDR3aa: SVRTGAQNTGELF

v_gene: TRBV19
CDR3aa: ASSAPQGRSPLH

v_gene: TRBV4-1
CDR3aa: ASSPQETGMHGYT

v_gene: TRBV24-1
CDR3aa: ATSDETRGNTGELF

v_gene: TRBV9
CDR3aa: ASSSWTSGSYEQY

v_gene: TRBV18
CDR3aa: ASSLRGSGDTEAF

v_gene: TRBV2
CDR3aa: ASSDREGGELF

v_gene: TRBV14
CDR3aa: ASSQTGKGKNIQY

v_gene: TRBV7-9
CDR3aa: ASSSGLAGVGEQF

v_gene: TRBV6-5
CDR3aa: ASSGSPYEKLF

v_gene: TRBV19
CDR3aa: ASSVPLAGIYEQY

v_gene: TRBV7-7
CDR3aa: ASSPGLVPYNEQF

v_gene: TRBV9
CDR3aa: ASSAGLALNEQF

v_gene: TRBV5-1
CDR3aa: ASREVNTEAF